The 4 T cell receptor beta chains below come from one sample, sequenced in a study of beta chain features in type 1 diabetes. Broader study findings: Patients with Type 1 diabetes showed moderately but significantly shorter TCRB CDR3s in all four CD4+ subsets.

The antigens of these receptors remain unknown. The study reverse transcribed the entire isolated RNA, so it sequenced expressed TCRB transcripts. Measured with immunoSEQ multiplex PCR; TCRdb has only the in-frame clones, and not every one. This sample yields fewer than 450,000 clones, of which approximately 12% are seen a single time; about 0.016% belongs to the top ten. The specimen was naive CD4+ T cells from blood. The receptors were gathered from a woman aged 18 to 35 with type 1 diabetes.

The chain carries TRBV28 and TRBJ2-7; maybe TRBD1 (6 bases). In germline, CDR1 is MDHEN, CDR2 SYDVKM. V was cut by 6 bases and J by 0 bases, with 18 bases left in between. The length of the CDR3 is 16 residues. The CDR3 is CASRKLRGFPSYEQYF. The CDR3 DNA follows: TGTGCCAGCAGGAAACTCAGGGGATTCCCCTCCTACGAGCAGTACTTC.

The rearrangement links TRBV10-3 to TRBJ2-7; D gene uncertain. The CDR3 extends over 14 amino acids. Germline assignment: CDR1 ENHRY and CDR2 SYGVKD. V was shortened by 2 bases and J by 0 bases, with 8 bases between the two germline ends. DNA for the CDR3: TGTGCCATCAGTGAGGCTGGGCTCTCCTACGAGCAGTACGTC. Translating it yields CAISEAGLSYEQYV.

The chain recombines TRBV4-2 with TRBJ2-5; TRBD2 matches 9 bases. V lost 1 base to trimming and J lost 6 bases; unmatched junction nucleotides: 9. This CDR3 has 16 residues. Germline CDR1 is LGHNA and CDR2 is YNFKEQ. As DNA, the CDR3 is TGTGCCAGCAGCCAAGTTCTGCCTAGCGGGGCGCAGACCCAGTACTTC. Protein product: CASSQVLPSGAQTQYF.

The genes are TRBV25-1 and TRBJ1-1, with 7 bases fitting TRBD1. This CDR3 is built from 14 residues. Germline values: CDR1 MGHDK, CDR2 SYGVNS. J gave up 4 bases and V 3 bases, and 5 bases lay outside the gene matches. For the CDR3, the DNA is TGTGCCAGCAGTGACGTGACAGGGTTCACTGAAGCTTTCTTT. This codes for CASSDVTGFTEAFF.